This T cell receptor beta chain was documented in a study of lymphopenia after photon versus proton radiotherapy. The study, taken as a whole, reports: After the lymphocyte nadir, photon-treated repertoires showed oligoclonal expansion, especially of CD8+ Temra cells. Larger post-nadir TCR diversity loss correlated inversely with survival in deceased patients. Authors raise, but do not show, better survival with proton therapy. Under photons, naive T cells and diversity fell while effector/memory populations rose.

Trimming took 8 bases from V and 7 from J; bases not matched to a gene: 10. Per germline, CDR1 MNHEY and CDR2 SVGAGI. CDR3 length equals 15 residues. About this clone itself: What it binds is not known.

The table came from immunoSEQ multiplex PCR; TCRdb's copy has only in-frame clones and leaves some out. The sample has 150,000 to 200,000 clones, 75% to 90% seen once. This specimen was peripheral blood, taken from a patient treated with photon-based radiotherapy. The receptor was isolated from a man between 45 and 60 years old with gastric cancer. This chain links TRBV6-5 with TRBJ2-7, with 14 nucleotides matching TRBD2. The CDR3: CASRGLAGVSSEQYF. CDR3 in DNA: TGTGCCAGCCGGGGACTAGCGGGAGTATCGAGTGAGCAGTACTTC.